Following are 31 T cell receptor beta chains from one sample sequenced in a study of blood T cell repertoires in COVID-19 (TCRdb year 2020). The library was made by the immunoSEQ multiplex PCR assay. Entries here come from immuneACCESS through TCRdb and include only in-frame sequences with V and J called. Some clones fail to appear in such tables; in the studies checked, an unresolved V gene covers under half of the shortfall, and the cause of the remainder is unknown. The sample table lists about 300,000 clones, more than 75% of them with a count of one. The ten top clones hold 10% of the sample. The material sequenced was PBMCs or T cells enriched from blood (not recorded which). These receptors originate from a woman between 18 and 29 years old who had recovered from COVID-19.

This clone was seen just once. This sequence joins TRBV10-3 and TRBJ1-4; no clear D gene. Germline-derived CDR1 and CDR2 are ENHRY and SYGVKD. The V end was cut by 0 bases, the J end by 3 bases, with 11 bases between. The CDR3 consists of 16 residues. The chain's CDR3 is CAISESPQEANEKLFF. The CDR3 DNA follows: TGTGCCATCAGTGAGTCCCCCCAGGAAGCTAATGAAAAACTGTTTTTT.

The J gene is TRBJ2-2, the V gene TRBV5-1, with TRBD2 matching 12 bases. The junction had 14 bases not matched to a gene; V was cut back by 4 bases and J by 7 bases. The CDR3 covers 18 residues. Germline loops: CDR1 SGHRS, CDR2 YFSETQ. The CDR3 DNA reads TGCGCCAGCAGCCCGGATGGGACTAGCGGGCTCAAGGGCGGGGAGCTGTTTTTT. Protein sequence: CASSPDGTSGLKGGELFF.

This clone was counted a few times. V usage is TRBV2 and J usage is TRBJ1-4; 9 bases are shared with TRBD1. J lost 5 bases, V lost 7 bases, and 8 bases had no gene match. This CDR3 is 15 amino acids long. Per the germline V gene, CDR1 is SNHLY and CDR2 is FYNNEI. CDR3 DNA sequence: TGTGCCAGCACTGGAACCGGGACAGGGAATGAAAAACTGTTTTTT. Translated, it gives CASTGTGTGNEKLFF. Drawing the rest from reference TRBV2 and TRBJ1-4, the complete variable domain is EPEVTQTPSHQVTQMGQEVILRCVPISNHLYFYWYRQILGQKVEFLVSFYNNEISEKSEIFDDQFSVERPDGSNFTLKIRSTKLEDSAMYFCASTGTGTGNEKLFFGSGTQLSVL.

The rearrangement uses TRBV5-4 and TRBJ2-7, with 12 bases aligning to TRBD2. V trimming: 4 bases; J trimming: 4 bases; junction bases outside the gene matches: 6. Germline loops: CDR1 SGHNT, CDR2 YYREEE (reference sequence). This CDR3 is built from 15 residues. The CDR3, as DNA: TGTGCCAGCAGCGACCCCGGGACTAGCGGGTACGAGCAGTACTTC. Residues: CASSDPGTSGYEQYF.

The gene calls are TRBV28 and TRBJ2-1; D perhaps matches TRBD2 (5 bases). V was cut by 5 bases and J by 9 bases, with 11 bases left in between. Looked up from germline, CDR1 is MDHEN and CDR2 is SYDVKM. The CDR3 loop spans 12 amino acids. The CDR3 loop is CASSPLVSEQFF. CDR3 DNA: TGTGCCAGCAGTCCACTAGTCAGTGAGCAGTTCTTC. Combining the CDR3 with reference TRBV28 and TRBJ2-1 gives the whole variable domain DVKVTQSSRYLVKRTGEKVFLECVQDMDHENMFWYRQDPGLGLRLIYFSYDVKMKEKGDIPEGYSVSREKKERFSLILESASTNQTSMYLCASSPLVSEQFFGPGTRLTVL.

On this clone: The same CDR3 can be traced to other DNA sequences in this sample. The V call is TRBV19, the J call TRBJ1-5; possibly TRBD1 for D (5 bases). Germline V gives CDR1 LNHDA, CDR2 SQIVND (reference sequence). Trimming pared 5 bases from V and 3 bases from J, leaving 11 bases between. The CDR3 contains 14 residues. In DNA, the CDR3 is TGTGCCAGTAGTCCTCCAGGGTCCAATCAGCCCCAGCATTTT. It codes for CASSPPGSNQPQHF.

V usage is TRBV5-8 and J usage is TRBJ2-7; no reliable D call. The CDR3 runs to 12 residues. Germline V gene lookup returns CDR1 SGHTS and CDR2 YDEGEE. V was clipped by 4 bases and J by 2 bases, with 7 bases between them. As DNA, the CDR3 is TGTGCCAGCAGCCTTTTCCCCTACGAGCAGTACTTC. Translating it yields CASSLFPYEQYF.

The V and J genes are TRBV28 and TRBJ2-7; 7 nucleotides agree with TRBD2. Germline V lookup: CDR1 MDHEN, CDR2 SYDVKM. V shed 5 bases and J 3 bases; nucleotides not matched to a gene: 10. The CDR3 has 15 amino acids. The CDR3 nucleotides read TGTGCCAGCAGTGAATCCGGGACTAAATTCTACGAGCAGTACTTC. This sequence encodes CASSESGTKFYEQYF.

The sample holds one count of this clone. The chain carries TRBV5-6 and TRBJ1-2; 9 nucleotides line up with TRBD1. There are 14 residues in the CDR3. From germline, CDR1 is SGHDT and CDR2 YYEEEE. V lost 4 bases, J lost 4 bases, and 5 bases stayed unmatched. The CDR3 region is CASSERTGVYGYTF. The CDR3 DNA follows: TGTGCCAGCAGCGAACGGACAGGGGTCTATGGCTACACCTTC. Full variable domain (rest looked up from reference TRBV5-6 and TRBJ1-2): DAGVTQSPTHLIKTRGQQVTLRCSPKSGHDTVSWYQQALGQGPQFIFQYYEEEERQRGNFPDRFSGHQFPNYSSELNVNALLLGDSALYLCASSERTGVYGYTFGSGTRLTVV.

This clone has just one count. V gene TRBV5-1 combines with J gene TRBJ1-2; TRBD1 matches 7 bases. This CDR3 region has 14 residues. From germline, CDR1 is SGHRS and CDR2 YFSETQ. With V trimmed by 0 bases and J by 6 bases, 5 bases remained unmatched. CDR3 DNA sequence: TGCGCCAGCAGCTTGGCCGGGACAGAAAATGGCTACACCTTC. Residues: CASSLAGTENGYTF.

The genes are TRBV5-6 and TRBJ1-1, with TRBD1 as a possible D gene (5 bases). CDR3 length: 15 residues. In germline, CDR1 is SGHDT, CDR2 YYEEEE. V shed 0 bases and J shed 0 bases, with 9 bases lying between them. The chain's CDR3 is CASSLGGPMNTEAFF. CDR3 coding DNA: TGTGCCAGCAGCTTGGGGGGCCCGATGAACACTGAAGCTTTCTTT.

This chain uses TRBV7-3 with TRBJ2-3; the match to TRBD2 covers 8 bases. CDR1 SGHTA and CDR2 FQGTGA come from the germline V gene. Trimming cost V 5 bases and J 3 bases; bases outside gene matches: 4. The CDR3 contains 14 residues. CDR3 nucleotide sequence: TGTGCCAGCAGCCTCGGACTAGCTACAGATACGCAGTATTTT. Residues: CASSLGLATDTQYF. Full variable domain (missing parts from reference TRBV7-3 and TRBJ2-3): GAGVSQTPSNKVTEKGKYVELRCDPISGHTALYWYRQSLGQGPEFLIYFQGTGAADDSGLPNDRFFAVRPEGSVSTLKIQRTERGDSAVYLCASSLGLATDTQYFGPGTRLTVL.

The chain recombines TRBV2 with TRBJ2-7; 11 nucleotides align to TRBD1. This CDR3 spans 16 amino acids. Trimming cost V 3 bases and J 5 bases; bases outside gene matches: 9. Germline V gives CDR1 SNHLY, CDR2 FYNNEI. CDR3 sequence: CASSEIGQGARDEQYF. In DNA, the CDR3 is TGTGCCAGCAGTGAGATTGGACAGGGGGCTCGGGACGAGCAGTACTTC.

This chain connects TRBV29-1 to TRBJ2-3; a weak D match, TRBD2 (6 bases). Germline CDR1 reads SQVTM; CDR2 reads ANQGSEA. This CDR3 spans 15 amino acids. V gave up 4 bases and J gave up 0 bases, with 14 bases separating them. Here the CDR3 reads CSVVDGGTSTDTQYF. CDR3 nucleotide sequence: TGCAGCGTTGTTGACGGGGGTACTAGCACAGATACGCAGTATTTT.

The CDR3: CASSPAGTISDTQYF. In DNA form, the CDR3 reads TGTGCCAGCAGCCCCGCCGGGACAATTTCTGATACGCAGTATTTT. The rearrangement links TRBV7-9 to TRBJ2-3, with a weak D call TRBD1 (6 bases). The V end lost 5 bases, the J end lost 6 bases, and 18 bases lay between the germline ends. In germline, CDR1 is SEHNR, CDR2 FQNEAQ (reference sequence). The CDR3 is 15 amino acids.

This chain uses TRBV10-3 with TRBJ1-1; perhaps TRBD1 as D (6 bases). Germline loops: CDR1 ENHRY, CDR2 SYGVKD. The CDR3 sequence is 16 residues long. The ends were cut back, 6 bases at V and 0 bases at J, with 17 bases in the middle. The CDR3 reads CAISLRKQGLNTEAFF. CDR3 in DNA: TGTGCCATCAGCCTCAGAAAACAGGGACTGAACACTGAAGCTTTCTTT.

The CDR3 nucleotides are TGTGCCAGCAGCAGAAGGGGGATAGGGGCCGGGGCTTTCTTT. Encoded protein: CASSRRGIGAGAFF. The chain links TRBV2 to TRBJ1-1, with D possibly being TRBD1 (6 bases). This CDR3 is 14 amino acids long. Germline loops: CDR1 SNHLY, CDR2 FYNNEI. V lost 6 bases, J lost 11 bases, and 22 bases lay in between.

This clone has just a few counts. This chain uses TRBV7-8 with TRBJ1-6, with 9 bases lining up with TRBD1. V shed 1 base and J 5 bases; nucleotides not matched to a gene: 0. Germline CDR1 SGHVS, CDR2 FQNEAQ. The CDR3 extends over 15 amino acids. The CDR3 DNA follows: TGTGCCAGCAGCTTAGACAGGGGGCATAATTCACCCCTCCACTTT. Translating gives CASSLDRGHNSPLHF.

V is TRBV24-1 and J is TRBJ2-2; possibly TRBD1 for D (5 bases). The V end was cut by 4 bases, the J end by 3 bases, with 8 bases between. The CDR3 length is 14 residues. CDR1 and CDR2 (germline): KGHDR, SFDVKD. The CDR3 here is CATSEDSYTGELFF. As DNA, the CDR3 is TGTGCCACCAGTGAAGACAGCTACACCGGGGAGCTGTTTTTT.

The chain couples TRBV4-1 to TRBJ2-7; 13 bases map to TRBD2. The CDR3 extends over 15 amino acids. The germline CDR1 and CDR2 sequences are MGHRA and YSYEKL. Trimming removed 4 bases from V and 6 bases from J; junction bases left unmatched: 6. This chain's CDR3 is CASSRGLAGVGEQYF. In DNA form, the CDR3 reads TGCGCCAGCAGCCGAGGACTAGCGGGAGTGGGCGAGCAGTACTTC.

The CDR3 DNA follows: TGCGCCAGCAGCCAACCCGGGACACCCTTATACTACGAGCAGTACTTC. Its translation: CASSQPGTPLYYEQYF. The chain carries TRBV4-1 and TRBJ2-7, with a tentative D call TRBD1 (6 bases). The CDR3 spans 16 residues. V was clipped by 2 bases and J by 3 bases, with 17 bases between them. The germline gives CDR1 MGHRA, CDR2 YSYEKL.

V usage is TRBV4-1 and J usage is TRBJ1-2; D is undetermined. This CDR3 region has 16 residues. Trimming stripped 1 base from V and 4 bases from J, with 16 bases between. CDR1 and CDR2 from the germline V gene are MGHRA and YSYEKL. CDR3 protein: CASSQAGGFDFYGYTF. CDR3 nucleotides: TGCGCCAGCAGCCAAGCAGGAGGCTTCGATTTCTATGGCTACACCTTC.

In this sample, this clone turned up a few times. The chain recombines TRBV9 with TRBJ1-6; tentative D call: TRBD1 (5 bases). Trimming cost V 0 bases and J 9 bases, with 7 bases left between them. This CDR3 is built from 13 residues. The germline V gene has CDR1 SGDLS and CDR2 YYNGEE. The CDR3, as DNA: TGTGCCAGCAGCGTAGGCGGGACTTCACCCCTCCACTTT. Protein sequence: CASSVGGTSPLHF.

The gene calls are TRBV9 and TRBJ1-2; no clear D gene. V was clipped by 4 bases and J by 3 bases, with 10 bases between them. The germline V gene has CDR1 SGDLS and CDR2 YYNGEE. This CDR3 contains 13 residues. Written as DNA, the CDR3 is TGTGCCAGCAGCTTCGACATGGACTATGGCTACACCTTC. Its protein is CASSFDMDYGYTF.

The chain uses TRBV7-3 and TRBJ1-1, with unresolved D. Trimming took 0 bases from V and 2 from J, leaving 10 bases between them. The germline CDR1 and CDR2 sequences are SGHTA and FQGTGA. This CDR3 is built from 15 residues. DNA of the CDR3: TGTGCCAGCAGCTTAACGAGAGGAATCAACACTGAAGCTTTCTTT. Translation gives CASSLTRGINTEAFF. The variable domain in full, with the rest retrieved from reference TRBV7-3 and TRBJ1-1, is GAGVSQTPSNKVTEKGKYVELRCDPISGHTALYWYRQSLGQGPEFLIYFQGTGAADDSGLPNDRFFAVRPEGSVSTLKIQRTERGDSAVYLCASSLTRGINTEAFFGQGTRLTVV.

This clone was seen a handful of times. The rearrangement links TRBV2 to TRBJ1-2; D not resolved. In germline, CDR1 is SNHLY, CDR2 FYNNEI. With 1 base removed from V and 4 bases from J, the gap between germline ends came to 13 bases. CDR3 length equals 15 residues. In DNA form, the CDR3 reads TGTGCCAGCAGTGAAGACCAGATAATGATCTATGGCTACACCTTC. Its translation: CASSEDQIMIYGYTF.

The chain is built from TRBV18 and TRBJ1-2; 10 bases are a match to TRBD1. CDR1 and CDR2 from the germline V gene are KGHSH and LQKENI. The CDR3 length is 15 residues. V was pared by 3 bases and J by 3 bases, with 4 bases of the junction left unmatched. The CDR3 nucleotides read TGTGCCAGCTCACCTCCGGGACAGGGGCACTATGGCTACACCTTC. Translation: CASSPPGQGHYGYTF.

The chain combines TRBV10-1 with TRBJ2-5; D remains unclear. The V and J ends lost 0 bases and 2 bases respectively, with 4 bases between them. This CDR3 is 13 amino acids long. Germline loops: CDR1 WNHNN, CDR2 SYGVQD (reference sequence). CDR3: CASSESNQETQYF. CDR3 nucleotides: TGCGCCAGCAGTGAGTCTAATCAAGAGACCCAGTACTTC.

In this sample, this clone turned up once. The chain employs TRBV4-2 and TRBJ2-2; possibly TRBD2 for D (5 bases). The CDR3 extends over 16 amino acids. Looked up from germline, CDR1 is LGHNA and CDR2 is YNFKEQ. Trimming took 1 base from V and 1 from J, leaving 10 bases between them. The CDR3: CASSQGRGRNTGELFF. CDR3 in DNA: TGTGCCAGCAGCCAAGGTCGAGGGAGGAACACCGGGGAGCTGTTTTTT.

The chain recombines TRBV7-9 with TRBJ1-6; 10 bases agree with TRBD1. The CDR3 sequence is 14 residues long. Trimming at V came to 5 bases and at J to 9 bases, leaving 4 bases not matched to a gene. Germline assignment: CDR1 SEHNR and CDR2 FQNEAQ (reference sequence). CDR3 in DNA: TGTGCCAGCAGCCCGGGACAGGGGAGTTCACCCCTCCACTTT. Protein product: CASSPGQGSSPLHF.

CDR3 nucleotide sequence: TGTGCCATCACGGGACAGCAGGCTGGAAACACCATATATTTT. Its translation: CAITGQQAGNTIYF. The chain couples TRBV10-3 to TRBJ1-3; 7 bases agree with TRBD1. Germline loops: CDR1 ENHRY, CDR2 SYGVKD. The ends lost 7 bases at V and 2 bases at J; junction bases unmatched: 5. This CDR3 contains 14 residues.